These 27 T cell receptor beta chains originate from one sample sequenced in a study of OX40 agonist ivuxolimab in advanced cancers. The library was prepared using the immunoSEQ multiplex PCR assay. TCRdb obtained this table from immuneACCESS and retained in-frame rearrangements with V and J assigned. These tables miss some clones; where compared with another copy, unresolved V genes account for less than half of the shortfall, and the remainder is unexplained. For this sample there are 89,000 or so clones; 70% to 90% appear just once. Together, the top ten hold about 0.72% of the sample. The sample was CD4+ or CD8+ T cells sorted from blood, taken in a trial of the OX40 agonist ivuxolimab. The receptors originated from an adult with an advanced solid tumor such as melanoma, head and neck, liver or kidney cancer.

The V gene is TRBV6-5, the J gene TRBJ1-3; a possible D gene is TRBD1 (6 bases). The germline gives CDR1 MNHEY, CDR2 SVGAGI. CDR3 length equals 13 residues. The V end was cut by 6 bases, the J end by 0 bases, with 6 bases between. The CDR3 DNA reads TGTGCCAGCAGACAGGGCTCTGGAAACACCATATATTTT. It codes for CASRQGSGNTIYF.

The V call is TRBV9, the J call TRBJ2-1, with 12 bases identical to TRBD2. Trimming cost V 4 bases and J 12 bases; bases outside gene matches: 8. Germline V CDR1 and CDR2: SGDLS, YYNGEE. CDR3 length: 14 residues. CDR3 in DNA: TGTGCCAGCAGCAGGCTAGCGGGGGGGTCTGTGCAGTTCTTC. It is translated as CASSRLAGGSVQFF.

CDR3 in amino acids: CASKVRDSYEQYF. In DNA form, the CDR3 reads TGCGCCAGCAAGGTGAGGGACTCCTACGAGCAGTACTTC. The J gene is TRBJ2-7, the V gene TRBV5-1, with D possibly being TRBD2 (5 bases). Trimming removed 6 bases from V and 0 bases from J, with 10 bases in between. The CDR3 runs to 13 residues. Germline V gene data show CDR1 as SGHRS and CDR2 as YFSETQ.

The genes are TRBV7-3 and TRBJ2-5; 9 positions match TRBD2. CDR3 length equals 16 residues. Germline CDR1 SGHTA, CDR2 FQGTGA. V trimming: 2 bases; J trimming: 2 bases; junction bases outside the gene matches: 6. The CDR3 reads CASSLGQTSGQETQYF. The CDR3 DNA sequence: TGTGCCAGCAGCTTAGGGCAGACTAGCGGACAAGAGACCCAGTACTTC.

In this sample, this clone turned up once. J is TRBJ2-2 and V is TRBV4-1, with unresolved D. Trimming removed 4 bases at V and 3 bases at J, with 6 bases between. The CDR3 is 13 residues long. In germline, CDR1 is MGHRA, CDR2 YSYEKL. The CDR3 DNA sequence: TGCGCCAGCAGCCTCCGGGACACCGGGGAGCTGTTTTTT. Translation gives CASSLRDTGELFF.

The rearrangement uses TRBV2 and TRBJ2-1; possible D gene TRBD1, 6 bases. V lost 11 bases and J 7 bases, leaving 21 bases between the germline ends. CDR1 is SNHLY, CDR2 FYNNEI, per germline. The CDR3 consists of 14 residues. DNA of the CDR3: TGTGCCTCGGCGCCTGGGGGCGCGTTGAATGAGCAGTTCTTC. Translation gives CASAPGGALNEQFF.

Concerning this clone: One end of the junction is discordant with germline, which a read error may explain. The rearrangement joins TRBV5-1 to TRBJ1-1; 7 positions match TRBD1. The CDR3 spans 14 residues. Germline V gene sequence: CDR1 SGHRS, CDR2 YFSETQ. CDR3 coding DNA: TGTGCCAGCAGCCTACCGGGACAGACTTTTGAAGCTTTCTTT. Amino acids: CASSLPGQTFEAFF.

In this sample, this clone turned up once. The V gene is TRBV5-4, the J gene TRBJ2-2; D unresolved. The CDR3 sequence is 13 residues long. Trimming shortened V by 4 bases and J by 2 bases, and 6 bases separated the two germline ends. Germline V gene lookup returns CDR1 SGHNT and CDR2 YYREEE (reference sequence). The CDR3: CASSRINTGELFF. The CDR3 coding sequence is TGTGCCAGCAGCCGAATAAACACCGGGGAGCTGTTTTTT.

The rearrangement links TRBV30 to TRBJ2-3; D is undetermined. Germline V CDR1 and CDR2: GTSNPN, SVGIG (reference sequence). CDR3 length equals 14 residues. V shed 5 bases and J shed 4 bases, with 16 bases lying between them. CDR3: CAWGSALTADTQYF. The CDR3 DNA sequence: TGTGCCTGGGGTTCAGCTCTTACGGCAGATACGCAGTATTTT.

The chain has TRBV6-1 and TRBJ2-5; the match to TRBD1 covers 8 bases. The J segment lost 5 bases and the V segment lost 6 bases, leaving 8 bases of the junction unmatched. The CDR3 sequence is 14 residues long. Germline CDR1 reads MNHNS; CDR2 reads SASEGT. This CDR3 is CASSQPRGHETQYF. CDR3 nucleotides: TGTGCCAGCAGCCAGCCCAGGGGGCACGAGACCCAGTACTTC.

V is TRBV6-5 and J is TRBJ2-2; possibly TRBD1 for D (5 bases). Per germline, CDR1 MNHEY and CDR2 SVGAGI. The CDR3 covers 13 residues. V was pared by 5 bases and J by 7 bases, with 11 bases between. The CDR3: CASSRTRVGELFF. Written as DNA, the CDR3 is TGTGCCAGCAGTAGAACCAGGGTCGGGGAGCTGTTTTTT.

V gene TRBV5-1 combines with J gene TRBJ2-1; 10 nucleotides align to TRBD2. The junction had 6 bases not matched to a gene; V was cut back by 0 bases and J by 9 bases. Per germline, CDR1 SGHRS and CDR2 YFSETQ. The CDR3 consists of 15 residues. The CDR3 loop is CASSLGASGRFEQFF. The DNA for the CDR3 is TGCGCCAGCAGCTTGGGTGCTAGCGGGAGATTTGAGCAGTTCTTC.

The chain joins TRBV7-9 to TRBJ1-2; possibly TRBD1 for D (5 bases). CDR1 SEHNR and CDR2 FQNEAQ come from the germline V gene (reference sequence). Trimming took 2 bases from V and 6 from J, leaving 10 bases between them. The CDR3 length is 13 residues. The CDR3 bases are TGTGCCAGCAGCTTACGCCGGGACGATGGCTACACCTTC. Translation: CASSLRRDDGYTF.

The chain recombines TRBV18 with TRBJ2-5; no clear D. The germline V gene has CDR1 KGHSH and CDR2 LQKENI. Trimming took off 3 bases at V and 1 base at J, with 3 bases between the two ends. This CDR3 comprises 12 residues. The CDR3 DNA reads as TGTGCCAGCTCACCCACCCAAGAGACCCAGTACTTC. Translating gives CASSPTQETQYF.

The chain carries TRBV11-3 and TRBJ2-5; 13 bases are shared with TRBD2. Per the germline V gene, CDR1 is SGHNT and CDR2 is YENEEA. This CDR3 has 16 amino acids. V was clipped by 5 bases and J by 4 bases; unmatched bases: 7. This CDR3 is CASSPGLAGERETQYF. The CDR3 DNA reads TGTGCCAGCAGCCCCGGACTAGCGGGAGAGAGAGAGACCCAGTACTTC. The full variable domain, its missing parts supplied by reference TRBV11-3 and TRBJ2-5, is EAGVVQSPRYKIIEKKQPVAFWCNPISGHNTLYWYLQNLGQGPELLIRYENEEAVDDSQLPKDRFSAERLKGVDSTLKIQPAELGDSAVYLCASSPGLAGERETQYFGPGTRLLVL.

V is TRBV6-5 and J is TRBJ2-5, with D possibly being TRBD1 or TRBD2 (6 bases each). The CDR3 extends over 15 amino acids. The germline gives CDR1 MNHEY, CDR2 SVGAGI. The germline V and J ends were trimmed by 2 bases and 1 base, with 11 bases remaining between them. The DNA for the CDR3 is TGTGCCAGCAGTTACCCCGGGGGCAGCCAAGAGACCCAGTACTTC. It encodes CASSYPGGSQETQYF.

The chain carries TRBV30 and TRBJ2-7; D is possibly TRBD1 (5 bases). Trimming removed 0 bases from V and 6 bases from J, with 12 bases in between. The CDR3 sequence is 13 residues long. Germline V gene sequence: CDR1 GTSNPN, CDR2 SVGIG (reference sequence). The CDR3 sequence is CAWSVAGLGEQYF. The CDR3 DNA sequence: TGTGCCTGGAGTGTGGCAGGGCTAGGCGAGCAGTACTTC.

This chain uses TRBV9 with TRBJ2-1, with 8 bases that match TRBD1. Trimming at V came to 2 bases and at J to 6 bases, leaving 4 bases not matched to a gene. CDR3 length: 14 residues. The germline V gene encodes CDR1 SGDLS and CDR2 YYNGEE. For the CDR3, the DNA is TGTGCCAGCAGCGTGACAGGGGAAGTCAATGAGCAGTTCTTC. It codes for CASSVTGEVNEQFF.

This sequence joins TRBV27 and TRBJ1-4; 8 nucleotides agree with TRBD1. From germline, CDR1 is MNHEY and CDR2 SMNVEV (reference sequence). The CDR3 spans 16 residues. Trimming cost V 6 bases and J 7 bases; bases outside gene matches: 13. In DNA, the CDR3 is TGTGCCAGCAGCTGGACAGGGAATGGAGGGCGTGAAAAACTGTTTTTT. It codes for CASSWTGNGGREKLFF.

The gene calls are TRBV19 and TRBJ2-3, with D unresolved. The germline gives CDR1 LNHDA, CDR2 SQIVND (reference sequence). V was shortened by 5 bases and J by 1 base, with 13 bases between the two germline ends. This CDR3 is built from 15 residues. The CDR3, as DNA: TGTGCCAGTAGTTCCTCGGGCCCCCGCACAGATACGCAGTATTTT. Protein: CASSSSGPRTDTQYF. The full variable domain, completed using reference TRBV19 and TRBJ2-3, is DGGITQSPKYLFRKEGQNVTLSCEQNLNHDAMYWYRQDPGQGLRLIYYSQIVNDFQKGDIAEGYSVSREKKESFPLTVTSAQKNPTAFYLCASSSSGPRTDTQYFGPGTRLTVL.

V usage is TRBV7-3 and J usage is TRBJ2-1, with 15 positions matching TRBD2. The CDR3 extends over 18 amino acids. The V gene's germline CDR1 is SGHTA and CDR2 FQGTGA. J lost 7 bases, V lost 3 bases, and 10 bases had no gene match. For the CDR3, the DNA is TGTGCCAGCAGCTTTTCCGGACTAGCGGGAGGGTCAGGGAATGAGCAGTTCTTC. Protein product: CASSFSGLAGGSGNEQFF.

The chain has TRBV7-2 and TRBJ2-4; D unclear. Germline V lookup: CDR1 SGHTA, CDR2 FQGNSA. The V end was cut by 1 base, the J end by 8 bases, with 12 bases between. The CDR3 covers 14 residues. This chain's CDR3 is CASSLDPNGYIQYF. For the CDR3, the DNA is TGTGCCAGCAGCTTAGACCCAAACGGCTACATTCAGTACTTC.

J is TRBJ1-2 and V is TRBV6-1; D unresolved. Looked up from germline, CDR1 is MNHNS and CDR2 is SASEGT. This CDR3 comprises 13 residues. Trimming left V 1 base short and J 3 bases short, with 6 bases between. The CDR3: CASSEVADYGYTF. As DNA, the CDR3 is TGTGCCAGCAGTGAAGTGGCAGACTATGGCTACACCTTC.

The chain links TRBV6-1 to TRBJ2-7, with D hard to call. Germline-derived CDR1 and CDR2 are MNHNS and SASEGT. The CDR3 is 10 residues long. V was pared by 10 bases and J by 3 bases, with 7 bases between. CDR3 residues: CAINDYEQYF. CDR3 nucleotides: TGTGCCATAAACGACTACGAGCAGTACTTC.

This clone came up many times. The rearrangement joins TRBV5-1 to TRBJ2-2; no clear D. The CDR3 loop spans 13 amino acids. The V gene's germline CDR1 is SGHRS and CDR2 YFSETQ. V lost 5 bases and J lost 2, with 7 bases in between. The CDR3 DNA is TGCGCCAGCAGGAATGCCAACACCGGGGAGCTGTTTTTT. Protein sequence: CASRNANTGELFF.

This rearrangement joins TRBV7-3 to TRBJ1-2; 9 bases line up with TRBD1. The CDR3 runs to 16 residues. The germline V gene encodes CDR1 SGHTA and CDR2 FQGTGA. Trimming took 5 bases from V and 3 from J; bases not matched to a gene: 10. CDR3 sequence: CASSTSDRGGDYGYTF. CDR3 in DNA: TGTGCCAGCAGCACATCCGACAGGGGGGGCGACTATGGCTACACCTTC.

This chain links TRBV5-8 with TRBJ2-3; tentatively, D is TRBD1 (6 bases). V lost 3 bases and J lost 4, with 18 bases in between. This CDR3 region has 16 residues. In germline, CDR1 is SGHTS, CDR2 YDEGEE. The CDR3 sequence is CASSSGGRGSSDTQYF. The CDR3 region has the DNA TGTGCCAGCAGCTCGGGCGGCAGGGGATCATCAGATACGCAGTATTTT.